The sequence of this T cell receptor beta chain was determined in a study of blood T cell repertoires in COVID-19. Method: immunoSEQ multiplex PCR; TCRdb's copy keeps in-frame clones and lacks some. The top ten clones hold roughly 21% of a sample with tens of thousands of clones, approximately 79% of them seen once. This clone was recorded a few times. The CDR3 length is 15 residues. In germline, CDR1 is GTSNPN, CDR2 SVGIG (reference sequence). Trimming stripped 7 bases from V and 0 bases from J, with 16 bases between. The clonotype originates from a woman over 75 with active or convalescent COVID-19. J is TRBJ1-3 and V is TRBV30; D not resolved. The sequenced material came from peripheral blood. The CDR3 DNA reads TGTGCCTCGTTGGTGCAGGATCCCTCTGGAAACACCATATATTTT. It specifies CASLVQDPSGNTIYF.